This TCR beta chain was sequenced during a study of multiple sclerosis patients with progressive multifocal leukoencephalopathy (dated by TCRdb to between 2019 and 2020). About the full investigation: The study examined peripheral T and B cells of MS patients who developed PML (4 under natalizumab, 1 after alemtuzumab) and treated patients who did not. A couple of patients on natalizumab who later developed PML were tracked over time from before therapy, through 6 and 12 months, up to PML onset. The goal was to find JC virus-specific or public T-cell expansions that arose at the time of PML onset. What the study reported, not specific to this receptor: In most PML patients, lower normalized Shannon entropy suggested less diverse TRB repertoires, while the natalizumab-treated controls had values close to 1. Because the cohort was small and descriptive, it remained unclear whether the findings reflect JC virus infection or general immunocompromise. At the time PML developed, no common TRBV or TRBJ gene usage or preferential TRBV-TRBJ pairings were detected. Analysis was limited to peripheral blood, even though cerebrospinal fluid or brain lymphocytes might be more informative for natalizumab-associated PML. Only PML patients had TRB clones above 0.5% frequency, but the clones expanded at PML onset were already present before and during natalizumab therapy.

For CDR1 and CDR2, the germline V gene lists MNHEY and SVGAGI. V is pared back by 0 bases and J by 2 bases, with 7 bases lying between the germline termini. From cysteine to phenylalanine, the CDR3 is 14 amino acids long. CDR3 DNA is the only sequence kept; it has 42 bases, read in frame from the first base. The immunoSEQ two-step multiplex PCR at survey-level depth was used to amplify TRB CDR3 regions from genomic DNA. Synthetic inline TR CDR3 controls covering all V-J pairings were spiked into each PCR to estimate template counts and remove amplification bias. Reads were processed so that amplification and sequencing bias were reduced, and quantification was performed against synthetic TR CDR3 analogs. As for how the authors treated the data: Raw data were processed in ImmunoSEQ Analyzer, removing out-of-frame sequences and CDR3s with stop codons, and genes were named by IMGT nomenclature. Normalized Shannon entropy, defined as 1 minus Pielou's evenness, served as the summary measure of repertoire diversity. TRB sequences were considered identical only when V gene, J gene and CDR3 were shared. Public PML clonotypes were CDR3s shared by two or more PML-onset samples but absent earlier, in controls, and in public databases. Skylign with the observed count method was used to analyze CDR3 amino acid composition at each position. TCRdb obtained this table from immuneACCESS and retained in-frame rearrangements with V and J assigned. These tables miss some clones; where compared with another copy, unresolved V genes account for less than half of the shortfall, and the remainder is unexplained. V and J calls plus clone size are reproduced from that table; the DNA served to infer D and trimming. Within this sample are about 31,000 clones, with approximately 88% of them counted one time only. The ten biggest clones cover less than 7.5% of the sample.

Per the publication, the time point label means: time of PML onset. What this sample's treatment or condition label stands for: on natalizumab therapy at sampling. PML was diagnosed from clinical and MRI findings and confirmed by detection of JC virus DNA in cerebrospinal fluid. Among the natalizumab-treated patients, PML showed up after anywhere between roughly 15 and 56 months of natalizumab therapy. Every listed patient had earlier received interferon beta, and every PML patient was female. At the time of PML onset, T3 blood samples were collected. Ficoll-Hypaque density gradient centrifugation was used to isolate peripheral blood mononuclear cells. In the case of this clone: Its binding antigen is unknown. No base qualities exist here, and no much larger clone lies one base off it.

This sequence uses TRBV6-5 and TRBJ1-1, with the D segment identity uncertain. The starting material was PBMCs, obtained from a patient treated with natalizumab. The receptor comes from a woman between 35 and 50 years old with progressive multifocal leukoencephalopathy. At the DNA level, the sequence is TGTGCCAGCAGTTACTCCCCAGGCAACACTGAAGCTTTCTTT. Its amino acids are CASSYSPGNTEAFF.